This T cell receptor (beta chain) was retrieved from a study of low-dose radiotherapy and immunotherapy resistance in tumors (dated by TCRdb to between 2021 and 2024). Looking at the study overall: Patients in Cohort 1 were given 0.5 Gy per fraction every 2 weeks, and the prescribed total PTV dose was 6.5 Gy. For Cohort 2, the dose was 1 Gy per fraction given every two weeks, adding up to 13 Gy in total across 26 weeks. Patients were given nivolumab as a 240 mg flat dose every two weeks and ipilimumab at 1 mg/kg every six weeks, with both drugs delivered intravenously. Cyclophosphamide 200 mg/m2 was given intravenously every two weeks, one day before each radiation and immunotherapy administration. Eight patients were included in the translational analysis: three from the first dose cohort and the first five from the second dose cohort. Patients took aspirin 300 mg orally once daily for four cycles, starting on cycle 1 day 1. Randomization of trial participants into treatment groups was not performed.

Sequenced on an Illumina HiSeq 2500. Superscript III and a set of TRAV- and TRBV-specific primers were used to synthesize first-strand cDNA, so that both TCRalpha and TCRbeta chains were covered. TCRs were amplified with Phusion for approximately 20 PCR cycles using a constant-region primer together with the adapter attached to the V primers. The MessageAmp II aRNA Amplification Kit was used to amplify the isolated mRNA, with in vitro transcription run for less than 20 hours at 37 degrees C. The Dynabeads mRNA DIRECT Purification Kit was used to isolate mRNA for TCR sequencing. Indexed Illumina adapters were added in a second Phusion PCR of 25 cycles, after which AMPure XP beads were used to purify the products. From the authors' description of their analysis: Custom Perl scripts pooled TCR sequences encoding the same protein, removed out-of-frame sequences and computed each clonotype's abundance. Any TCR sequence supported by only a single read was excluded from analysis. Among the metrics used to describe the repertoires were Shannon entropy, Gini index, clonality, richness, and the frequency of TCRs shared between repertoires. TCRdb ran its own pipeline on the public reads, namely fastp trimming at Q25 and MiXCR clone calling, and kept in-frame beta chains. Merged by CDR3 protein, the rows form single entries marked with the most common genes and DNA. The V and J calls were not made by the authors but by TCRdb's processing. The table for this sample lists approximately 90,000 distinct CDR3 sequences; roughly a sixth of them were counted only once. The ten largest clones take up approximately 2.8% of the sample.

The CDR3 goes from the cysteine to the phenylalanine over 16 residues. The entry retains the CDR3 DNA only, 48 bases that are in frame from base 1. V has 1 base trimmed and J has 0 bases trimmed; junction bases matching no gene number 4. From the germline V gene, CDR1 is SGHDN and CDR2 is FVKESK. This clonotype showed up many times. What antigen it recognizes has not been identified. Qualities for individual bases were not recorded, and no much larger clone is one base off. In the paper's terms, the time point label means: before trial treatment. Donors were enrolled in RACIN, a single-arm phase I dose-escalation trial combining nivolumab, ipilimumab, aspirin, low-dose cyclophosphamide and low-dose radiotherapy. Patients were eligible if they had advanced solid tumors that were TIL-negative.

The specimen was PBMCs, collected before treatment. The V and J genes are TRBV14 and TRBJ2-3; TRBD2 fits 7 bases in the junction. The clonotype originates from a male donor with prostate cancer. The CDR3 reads CASSQGWGGSTDTQYF. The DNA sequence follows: TGTGCCAGCAGCCAAGGATGGGGGGGAAGCACAGATACGCAGTATTTT.